A selection of T cell receptor beta chains follows, all from one sample in a study of blood T cell repertoires in COVID-19. Profiling relied on immunoSEQ multiplex PCR, and the TCRdb table lists in-frame clones only, not all of them. The sample yields 80,000 to 100,000 clones, around 67% seen once. The sample consisted of peripheral blood. The receptors were sampled from a man between 70 and 80 years old with COVID-19, enrolled during active disease. CDR3s include the opening cysteine and the closing phenylalanine or tryptophan. D genes are given only for firm matches. The size entry is marked missing in some rows and otherwise reads once, few, many or a size class.

DNA | CDR3 | J | size | V | D
TGTGCCAGCAGTCTGCCTCAGGGGTTTAACTATGGCTACACCTTC | CASSLPQGFNYGYTF | TRBJ1-2 | - | TRBV28 | -
TGTGCCAGCTCAGGACAGGCGAACACTGAAGCTTTCTTT | CASSGQANTEAFF | TRBJ1-1 | - | TRBV18 | TRBD1
TGTGCCAGCAGCCCAGGGGCCAGTGGAGAGACCCAGTACTTC | CASSPGASGETQYF | TRBJ2-5 | few | TRBV9 | -
TGTGCCACTCGCCTTAGCGGGAGGGTCGGGGAGACCCAGTACTTC | CATRLSGRVGETQYF | TRBJ2-5 | - | TRBV10-3 | TRBD2
TGTGCCAGCAGCCAAGATTTGTGGCAGGGGGCTGGCTACACCTTC | CASSQDLWQGAGYTF | TRBJ1-2 | - | TRBV3-1/TRBV3-2 | TRBD1
TGCAGCGTTGCTGCACTAGCGGGAGCCGAGCAGTACTTC | CSVAALAGAEQYF | TRBJ2-7 | - | TRBV29-1 | TRBD2
TGCGCCAGCAGGTTAACTAGCGGGAGGGCCTCAGATACGCAGTATTTT | CASRLTSGRASDTQYF | TRBJ2-3 | - | TRBV5-1 | TRBD2
TGTGCCAGCAGCCTGACAGATAACTATGGCTACACCTTC | CASSLTDNYGYTF | TRBJ1-2 | few | TRBV6-6 | -
TGTGCCAGCAGCCCCGTGATGTACAGGGGGTTTTATGGCTACACCTTC | CASSPVMYRGFYGYTF | TRBJ1-2 | - | TRBV7-2 | TRBD1
TGTGCCATCGCAAAGACAGGGTTTACCGGGGAGCTGTTTTTT | CAIAKTGFTGELFF | TRBJ2-2 | - | TRBV6-5 | TRBD1
TGTGCCAGCTCAGGATCGTCGGCCTACACCGGGGAGCTGTTTTTT | CASSGSSAYTGELFF | TRBJ2-2 | - | TRBV4-2 | -
TGTGCCAGCAGCCGGGAAACGGAAAAACTGTTTTTT | CASSRETEKLFF | TRBJ1-4 | - | TRBV7-9 | -
TGTGCCAGCAGTTCCGGGGGGCCAACCAATCAGCCCCAGCATTTT | CASSSGGPTNQPQHF | TRBJ1-5 | - | TRBV7-2 | -
TGTGCCAGCAGTCAGGGGTACGGGAACACTGAAGCTTTCTTT | CASSQGYGNTEAFF | TRBJ1-1 | few | TRBV11-1 | -
TGTGCCAGCAGCTTAGACGGCGGGAACTCCTACGAGCAGTACTTC | CASSLDGGNSYEQYF | TRBJ2-7 | once | TRBV7-3 | -
TGTGCCAGCAGTTACTCCGGGACAGGGTCTCACTACGAGCAGTACTTC | CASSYSGTGSHYEQYF | TRBJ2-7 | - | TRBV6-2/TRBV6-3 | TRBD1
TGTGCCAGCAGCCCCGGGACAGGGGGCTCCACTAACTATGGCTACACCTTC | CASSPGTGGSTNYGYTF | TRBJ1-2 | - | TRBV5-4 | TRBD1
TGTGCCAGCAGCTTAGCGACAGGCAGGGTAGAGACCCAGTACTTC | CASSLATGRVETQYF | TRBJ2-5 | - | TRBV7-6 | -
TGTGCCAGCAGCCCCAGTAGGGGGTCCGGGGAGCTGTTTTTT | CASSPSRGSGELFF | TRBJ2-2 | - | TRBV7-9 | -
TGCGCCAGCAGCCAAGGACTAGCAAATGAGCAGTTCTTC | CASSQGLANEQFF | TRBJ2-1 | - | TRBV4-3 | TRBD2
TGTGCCAGCAGCTCAAGGGGGAACATTCAGTACTTC | CASSSRGNIQYF | TRBJ2-4 | - | TRBV7-3 | -
TGTGCCAGCAGCCAAGACCCAGCGGGAGGGGCCACCGGGGAGCTGTTTTTT | CASSQDPAGGATGELFF | TRBJ2-2 | - | TRBV4-2 | TRBD2
TGTGCCAGCAGCTTGGCCCGGGGGGCAGCCAAAAACATTCAGTACTTC | CASSLARGAAKNIQYF | TRBJ2-4 | few | TRBV5-5 | -
TGTGCCAGCAGTTACTCGTCACTAGCTGGAGATACGCAGTATTTT | CASSYSSLAGDTQYF | TRBJ2-3 | - | TRBV6-5 | -
TGTGCCTGGAGTGTGGCGGGAAGTCAAGAGACCCAGTACTTC | CAWSVAGSQETQYF | TRBJ2-5 | - | TRBV30 | -
TGTGCCAGCAGCTTGGTGTCGGGGAATGAGCAGTTCTTC | CASSLVSGNEQFF | TRBJ2-1 | - | TRBV5-6 | -
TGTGCCAGCAGCGTAGCGGGTGGCTCCAACAATGAGCAGTTCTTC | CASSVAGGSNNEQFF | TRBJ2-1 | few | TRBV9 | -
TGTGCCTGGAGACCGACAGGGACCCTCCAAGAGACCCAGTACTTC | CAWRPTGTLQETQYF | TRBJ2-5 | - | TRBV30 | TRBD1
TGCGCCAGCAGCCAAGAGCCCGGTGCTAGCCGCGAGCAGTTCTTC | CASSQEPGASREQFF | TRBJ2-1 | - | TRBV4-3 | -
TGTGCCAGCTCACCGGGACTAGCGGAAGAGACCCAGTACTTC | CASSPGLAEETQYF | TRBJ2-5 | - | TRBV18 | TRBD2
TGTGCCAGCAGCTTGGATACGGGCGGGAGCGCCGAGCAGTACTTC | CASSLDTGGSAEQYF | TRBJ2-7 | - | TRBV5-4 | TRBD2
TGTGCCAGTAGCACCAGCGGGAGAGGTGAGCAGTACTTC | CASSTSGRGEQYF | TRBJ2-7 | - | TRBV19 | TRBD2
TGTGCCAGCAGTCCTGGACAGGGCGGGAACACTGAAGCTTTCTTT | CASSPGQGGNTEAFF | TRBJ1-1 | - | TRBV6-5 | TRBD1
TGTGCCAGCAGTCTACTCCCGGGACAGGGAAGCTATGGCTACACCTTC | CASSLLPGQGSYGYTF | TRBJ1-2 | few | TRBV3-1/TRBV3-2 | TRBD1
TGCGCCAGCAGCCAAGGGGAGGCAGCCCTTAATGAAAAACTGTTTTTT | CASSQGEAALNEKLFF | TRBJ1-4 | - | TRBV4-3 | -
TGTGCCAGCAGCTTGGGACAGAAGGTGGACGCTTTCTTT | CASSLGQKVDAFF | TRBJ1-1 | few | TRBV5-4 | -
TGTGCCATCACGGGGAGTTCAGATACGCAGTATTTT | CAITGSSDTQYF | TRBJ2-3 | - | TRBV10-3 | -
TGTGCCAGCAGCTTGCGGGGGGCTGAAGCTTTCTTT | CASSLRGAEAFF | TRBJ1-1 | - | TRBV5-6 | -